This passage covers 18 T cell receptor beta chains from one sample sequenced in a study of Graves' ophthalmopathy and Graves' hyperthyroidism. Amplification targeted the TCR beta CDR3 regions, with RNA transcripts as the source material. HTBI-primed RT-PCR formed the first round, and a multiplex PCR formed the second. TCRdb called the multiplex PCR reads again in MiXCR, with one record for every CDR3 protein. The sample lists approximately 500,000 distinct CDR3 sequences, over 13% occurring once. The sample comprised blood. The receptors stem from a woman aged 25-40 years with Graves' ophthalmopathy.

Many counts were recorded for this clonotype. The CDR3 bases are TGTGCCAGCAGCCCGACAGGGGGACATGCTGAAGCTTTCTTT. This sequence encodes CASSPTGGHAEAFF. The V and J genes are TRBV7-3 and TRBJ1-1, with 9 nucleotides matching TRBD1. Germline V gene lookup returns CDR1 SGHTA and CDR2 FQGTGA. V shed 5 bases and J 6 bases; nucleotides not matched to a gene: 7. This CDR3 region has 14 residues. The entire variable domain, with the rest obtained from reference TRBV7-3 and TRBJ1-1, is as follows: GAGVSQTPSNKVTEKGKYVELRCDPISGHTALYWYRQSLGQGPEFLIYFQGTGAADDSGLPNDRFFAVRPEGSVSTLKIQRTERGDSAVYLCASSPTGGHAEAFFGQGTRLTVV.

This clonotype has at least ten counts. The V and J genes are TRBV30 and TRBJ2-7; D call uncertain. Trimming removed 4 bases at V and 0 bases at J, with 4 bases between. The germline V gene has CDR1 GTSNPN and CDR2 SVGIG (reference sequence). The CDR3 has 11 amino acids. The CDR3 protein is CAWTGSYEQYF. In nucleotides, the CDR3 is TGTGCCTGGACAGGCTCCTACGAGCAGTACTTC.

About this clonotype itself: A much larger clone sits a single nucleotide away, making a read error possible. In DNA, the CDR3 is TGCGCCAGCAGTCAAAGCGGGGACTATGGCCACACCTTC. Its translation is CASSQSGDYGHTF. This rearrangement joins TRBV4-1 to TRBJ1-2; D may be TRBD1 (5 bases). The V gene's germline CDR1 is MGHRA and CDR2 YSYEKL. The CDR3 loop spans 13 amino acids.

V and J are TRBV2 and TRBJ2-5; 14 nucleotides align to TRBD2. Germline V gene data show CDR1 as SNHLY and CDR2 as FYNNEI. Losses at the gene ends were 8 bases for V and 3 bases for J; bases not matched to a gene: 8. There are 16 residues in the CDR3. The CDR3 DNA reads TGTGCCAGCTCAAGGACTAGCGGGGGGAACGAAGAGACCCAGTACTTC. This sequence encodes CASSRTSGGNEETQYF.

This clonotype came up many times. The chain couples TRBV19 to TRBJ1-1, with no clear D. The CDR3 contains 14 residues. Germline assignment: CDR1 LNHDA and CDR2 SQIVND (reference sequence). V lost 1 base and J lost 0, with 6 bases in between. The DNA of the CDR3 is TGTGCCAGTAGTATAGGGAACTTGAACACTGAAGCTTTCTTT. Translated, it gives CASSIGNLNTEAFF.

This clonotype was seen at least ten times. This CDR3 reads CASTGTGRSVEQYF. For the CDR3, the DNA is TGTGCCAGCACGGGGACAGGGCGAAGTGTAGAGCAGTACTTC. This chain connects TRBV2 to TRBJ2-7, with 9 bases fitting TRBD1. In germline, CDR1 is SNHLY, CDR2 FYNNEI. CDR3 size: 14 residues. The trim removed 7 bases at V and 7 bases at J, leaving 11 bases unmatched.

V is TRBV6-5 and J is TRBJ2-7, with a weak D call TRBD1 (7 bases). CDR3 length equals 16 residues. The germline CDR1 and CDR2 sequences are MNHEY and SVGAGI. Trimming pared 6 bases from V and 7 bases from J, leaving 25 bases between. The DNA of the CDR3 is TGTGCCAGCAGGTACCGCGTAATCGAGGGGGCGGGAGAGCAGTACTTC. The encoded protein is CASRYRVIEGAGEQYF.

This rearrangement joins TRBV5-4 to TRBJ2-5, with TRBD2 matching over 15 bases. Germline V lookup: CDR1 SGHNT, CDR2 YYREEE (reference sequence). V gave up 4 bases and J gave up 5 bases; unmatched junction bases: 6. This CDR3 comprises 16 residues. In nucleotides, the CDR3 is TGTGCCAGCAGCCCCTGGACTAGCGGGGGGGCGGAGACCCAGTACTTC. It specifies CASSPWTSGGAETQYF.

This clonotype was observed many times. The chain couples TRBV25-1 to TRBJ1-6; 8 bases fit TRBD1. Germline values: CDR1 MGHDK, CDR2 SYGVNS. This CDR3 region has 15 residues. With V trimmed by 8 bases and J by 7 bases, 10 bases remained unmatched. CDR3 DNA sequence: TGTGCCAGCGCCCTTAACGACAGGGGAAATTCACCCCTCCACTTT. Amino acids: CASALNDRGNSPLHF. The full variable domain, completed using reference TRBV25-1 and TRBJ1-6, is EADIYQTPRYLVIGTGKKITLECSQTMGHDKMYWYQQDPGMELHLIHYSYGVNSTEKGDLSSESTVSRIRTEHFPLTLESARPSHTSQYLCASALNDRGNSPLHFGNGTRLTVT.

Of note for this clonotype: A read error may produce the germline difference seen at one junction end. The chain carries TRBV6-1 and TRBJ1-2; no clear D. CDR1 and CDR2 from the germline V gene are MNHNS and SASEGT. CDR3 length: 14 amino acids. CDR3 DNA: TGTGCCAGCAGTCGAAGGGTCATTAGATATGGTTACACCTTC. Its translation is CASSRRVIRYGYTF.

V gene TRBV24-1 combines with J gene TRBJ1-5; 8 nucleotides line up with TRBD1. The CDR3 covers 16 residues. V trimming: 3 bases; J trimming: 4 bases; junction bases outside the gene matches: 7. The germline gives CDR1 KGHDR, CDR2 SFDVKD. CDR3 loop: CATSDAAGGPNQPQHF. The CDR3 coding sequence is TGTGCCACCAGTGATGCGGCAGGGGGCCCGAATCAGCCCCAGCATTTT.

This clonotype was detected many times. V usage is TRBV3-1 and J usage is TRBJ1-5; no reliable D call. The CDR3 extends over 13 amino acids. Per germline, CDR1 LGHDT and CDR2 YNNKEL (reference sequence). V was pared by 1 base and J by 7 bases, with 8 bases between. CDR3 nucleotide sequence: TGTGCCAGCAGCCAAGGCACGGGGCAGCCCCAGCATTTT. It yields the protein CASSQGTGQPQHF.

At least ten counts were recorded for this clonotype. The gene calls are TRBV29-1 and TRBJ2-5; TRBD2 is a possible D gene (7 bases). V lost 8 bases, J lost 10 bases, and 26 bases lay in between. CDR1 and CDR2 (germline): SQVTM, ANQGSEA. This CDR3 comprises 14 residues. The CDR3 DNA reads TGCAGCACCTCCGGGGGGCAGATCAAAAAGGGCCAGTACTTC. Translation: CSTSGGQIKKGQYF.

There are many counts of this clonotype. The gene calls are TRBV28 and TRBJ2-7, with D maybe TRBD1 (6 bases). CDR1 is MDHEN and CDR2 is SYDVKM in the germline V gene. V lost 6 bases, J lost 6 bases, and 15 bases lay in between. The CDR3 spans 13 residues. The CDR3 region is CASSGTGPFEQYF. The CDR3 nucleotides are TGTGCCAGCAGCGGTACAGGGCCCTTCGAGCAGTACTTC.

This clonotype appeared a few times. The CDR3 loop reads CSARPLGGNTEAFF. The DNA for the CDR3 is TGCAGTGCTAGACCCCTCGGGGGAAACACTGAAGCTTTCTTT. The rearrangement uses TRBV20-1 and TRBJ1-1; D might be TRBD1 (5 bases). CDR1 and CDR2 from the germline V gene are DFQATT and SNEGSKA (reference sequence). V dropped 2 bases and J dropped 2 bases, with 12 bases sitting between them. This CDR3 is built from 14 residues.

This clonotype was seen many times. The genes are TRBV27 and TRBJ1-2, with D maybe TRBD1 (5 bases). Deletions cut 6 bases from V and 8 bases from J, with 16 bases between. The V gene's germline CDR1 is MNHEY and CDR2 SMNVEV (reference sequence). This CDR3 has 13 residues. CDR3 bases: TGTGCCAGCAGCAGGACCGGGGGAAGCGGCTACACCTTC. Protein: CASSRTGGSGYTF.

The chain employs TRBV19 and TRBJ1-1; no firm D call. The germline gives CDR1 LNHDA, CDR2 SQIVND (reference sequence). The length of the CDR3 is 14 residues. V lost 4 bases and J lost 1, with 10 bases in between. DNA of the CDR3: TGTGCCAGTAGTAGCGATTCAACGAACACTGAAGCTTTCTTT. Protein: CASSSDSTNTEAFF.

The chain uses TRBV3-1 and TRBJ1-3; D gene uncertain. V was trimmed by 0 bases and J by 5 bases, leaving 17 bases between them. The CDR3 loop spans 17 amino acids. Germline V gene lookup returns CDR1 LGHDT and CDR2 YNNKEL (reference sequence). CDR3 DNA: TGTGCCAGCAGCCAAGATCGAAAGGGCGCAAGGAGAAACACCATATATTTT. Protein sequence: CASSQDRKGARRNTIYF.